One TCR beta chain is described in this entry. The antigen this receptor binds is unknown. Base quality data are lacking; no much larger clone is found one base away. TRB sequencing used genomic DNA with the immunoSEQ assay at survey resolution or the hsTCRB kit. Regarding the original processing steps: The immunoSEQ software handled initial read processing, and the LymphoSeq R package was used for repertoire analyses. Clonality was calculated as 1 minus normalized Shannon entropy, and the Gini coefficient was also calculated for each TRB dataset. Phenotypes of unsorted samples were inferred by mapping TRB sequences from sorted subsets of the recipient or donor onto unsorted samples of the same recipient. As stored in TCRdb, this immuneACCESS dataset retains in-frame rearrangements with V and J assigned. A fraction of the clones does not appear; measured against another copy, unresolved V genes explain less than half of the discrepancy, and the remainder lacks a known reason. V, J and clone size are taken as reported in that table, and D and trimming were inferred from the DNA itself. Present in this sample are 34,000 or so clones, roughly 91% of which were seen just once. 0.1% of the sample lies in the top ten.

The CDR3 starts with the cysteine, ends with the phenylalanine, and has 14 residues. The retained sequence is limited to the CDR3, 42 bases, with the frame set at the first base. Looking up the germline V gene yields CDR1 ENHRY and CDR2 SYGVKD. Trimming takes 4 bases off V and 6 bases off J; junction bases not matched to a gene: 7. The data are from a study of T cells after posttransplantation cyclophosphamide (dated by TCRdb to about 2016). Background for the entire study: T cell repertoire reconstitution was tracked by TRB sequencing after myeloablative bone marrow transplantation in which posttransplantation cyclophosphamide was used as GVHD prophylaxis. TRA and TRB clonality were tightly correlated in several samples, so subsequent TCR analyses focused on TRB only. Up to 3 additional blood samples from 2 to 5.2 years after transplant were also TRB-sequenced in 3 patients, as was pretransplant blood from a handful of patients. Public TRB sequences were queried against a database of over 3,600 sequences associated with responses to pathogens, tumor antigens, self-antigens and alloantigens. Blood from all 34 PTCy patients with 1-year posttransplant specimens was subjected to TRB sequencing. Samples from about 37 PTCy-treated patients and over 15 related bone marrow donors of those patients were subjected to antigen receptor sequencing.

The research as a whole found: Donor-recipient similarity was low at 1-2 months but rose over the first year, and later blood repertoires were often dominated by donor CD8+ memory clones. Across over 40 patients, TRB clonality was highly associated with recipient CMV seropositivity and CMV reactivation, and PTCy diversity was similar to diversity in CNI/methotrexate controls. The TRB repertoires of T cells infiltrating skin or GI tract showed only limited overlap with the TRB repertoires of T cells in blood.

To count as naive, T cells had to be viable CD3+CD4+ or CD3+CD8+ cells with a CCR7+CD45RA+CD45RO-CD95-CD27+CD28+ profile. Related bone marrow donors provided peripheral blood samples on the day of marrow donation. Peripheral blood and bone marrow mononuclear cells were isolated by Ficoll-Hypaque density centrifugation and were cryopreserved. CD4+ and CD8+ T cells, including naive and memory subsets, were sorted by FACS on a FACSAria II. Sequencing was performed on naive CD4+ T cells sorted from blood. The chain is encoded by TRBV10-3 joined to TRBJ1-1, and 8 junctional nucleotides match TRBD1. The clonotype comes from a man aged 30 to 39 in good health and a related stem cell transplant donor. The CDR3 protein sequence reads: CAISVGAGGPEAFF. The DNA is TGTGCCATCAGTGTAGGGGCAGGGGGCCCTGAAGCTTTCTTT.